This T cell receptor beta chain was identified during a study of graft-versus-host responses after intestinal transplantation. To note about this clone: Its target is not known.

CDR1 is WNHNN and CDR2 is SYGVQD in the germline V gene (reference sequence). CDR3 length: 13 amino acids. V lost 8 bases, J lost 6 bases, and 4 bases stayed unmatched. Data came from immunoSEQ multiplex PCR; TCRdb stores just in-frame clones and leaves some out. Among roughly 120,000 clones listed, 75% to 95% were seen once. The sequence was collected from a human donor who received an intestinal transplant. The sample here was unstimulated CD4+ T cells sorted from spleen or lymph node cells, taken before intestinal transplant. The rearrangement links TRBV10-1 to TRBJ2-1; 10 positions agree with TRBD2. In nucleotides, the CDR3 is TGCGCCAGCGGCGGGACTAGCGCCAATGAGCAGTTCTTC. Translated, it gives CASGGTSANEQFF.